This T cell receptor (beta chain) comes out of a study of cytomegalovirus exposure and HLA in healthy donors (dated by TCRdb to about 2017). As for the study more broadly: An earlier analysis of approximately 590 of the donors reported about 290 Gb of sequence data and some 120 million unique TCR beta sequences from about 200 million T cells. Every repertoire in the discovery cohort had been generated on one and the same sequencing platform. The T cell repertoires of 670 or so subjects were profiled by immunosequencing and related to cytomegalovirus serostatus. A later genetic analysis took genome-wide SNP genotypes for about 55% of the roughly 700 donors and used that subset as a discovery cohort. Roughly five DR-DQ haplotypes were handled as single units for association and clustering because linkage in the cohort was strong. The study was designed to test whether signatures of past pathogen exposure could be identified by cataloging public T cell receptors. Class I and class II HLA loci were covered by the typing at four-digit resolution. Rather than using new phenotypic data, the later analysis identified candidate immune exposures from TCR beta sequences and from how often those sequences occurred across donors. Of the 300 to 500 genotyped donors, 70% to 90% were placed in the genetic ancestry cluster associated with self-reported Caucasian donors. Typing coverage varied by locus: roughly 629-630 donors for A, B, C, DRB1 and DQB1; approximately 520 for DQA1; some 610 for DPA1; roughly 450 for DPB1. An earlier analysis of several hundred of the donors applied high-throughput TCR beta sequencing to assess whether each TCR beta V gene segment acted as functional or pseudogenic. Donor age, sex, ethnicity and CMV serostatus were compiled together with the repertoire data. To predict cytomegalovirus infection status, the study brought together high-throughput TCR immunosequencing, statistical association of individual TCRs with disease status, and machine learning. To study patterns of TCR occurrence, a later analysis re-analyzed previously published TCR beta repertoires from 600 to 750 donors and added high-resolution HLA genotyping. Besides the first cohort of hundreds of subjects, a separate validation cohort made up of over 95 different subjects was used. An early release that covered roughly 600 HLA-typed donors contained around 330 gigabases of sequencing data and tens of millions of unique TCR sequences. Across approximately 400 genotyped donors of the cohort, an average of approximately 220,000 unique TCR beta nucleotide sequences per donor were sequenced, and roughly a sixth of those sequences were non-productive. Points the paper makes about the study in general: While some public TCRs were present in many individuals, most TCR sequences turned up only very rarely across donors. HLA typing was unavailable for some donors at each locus, so association tests used only the typed subset. This cohort had only TCR beta chains sequenced, and the lack of alpha or paired-chain data limited which features could be detected. The study listed 164 TCR beta chains as associated with cytomegalovirus. Broadly in line with IMGT annotations, most TCR beta V segments showed up in productive rearrangements about 87% or about 30% of the time in an earlier analysis of 450 to 600 of the donors. Assigning TCR associations to individual alleles was difficult when HLA alleles, especially DR and DQ, strongly co-occurred. At a false discovery rate of 0.05, a later analysis linked around 15,000 TCR beta sequences to specific HLA alleles. The only immune exposure information available for the cohort was CMV serostatus. Linkage disequilibrium might explain the correlated functional status among segregating V segments, but an unknown experimental factor could not be ruled out. The classifier was reported to diagnose cytomegalovirus status with high specificity and sensitivity in both the original and validation cohorts. A group of highly shared sequence variants was considered likely to be a technical artifact of the sequencing pipeline. Because counts were too low, about 18 rarely observed V segments, including chromosome 9 orphons, were left out of the earlier analysis of approximately 500 of the donors. The authors suggested that the approach could potentially be extended to other disease states and immunological phenotypes. Because the 87-base-pair reads could not distinguish some IMGT-functional V segments, including TRBV6-2 and TRBV6-3, those segments were excluded. V-gene and J-gene trimming of TCR beta chains was associated with a missense DCLRE1C variant in a later genetic analysis, and the association was replicated in an independent cohort. Several of the top co-occurrence clusters appeared to be linked to parvovirus B19, influenza, CMV and Epstein-Barr virus, according to a later analysis. A further reported finding was that TCR beta sequences accurately predicted the HLA-A and HLA-B alleles for most subjects in the first cohort. Roughly uniform sequencing depth across donors was assumed in presence/absence analyses, although this assumption may not hold. According to a later genetic analysis, donors in an Asian-associated ancestry cluster had fewer N-insertions in productive TCRs than the approximately 610-donor mean. In a later analysis, the rate of TCR association differed among HLA loci, with DRB1 alleles having the most associated TCRs and HLA-C alleles having the fewest. A later analysis found that HLA-associated TCR beta chains were more clonally expanded and had lower generation probabilities than equally common non-associated chains. According to a later analysis, most CMV-associated TCR beta chains appeared to be HLA-restricted, and the HLA associations seemed to be driven largely by CMV exposure. Three of the identified cytomegalovirus-associated TCR beta chains were confirmed in vitro to be specific for cytomegalovirus antigens.

V is shortened by 7 bases, J by 11 bases, and the region joining them spans 18 bases. Counted from cysteine to phenylalanine, this CDR3 has 14 amino acids. Of all the DNA, just the CDR3 is kept, 42 bases in frame from base 1. CDR1 and CDR2 (MNHNS, SASEGT) derive from the germline V gene. The cohort comprised some 730 healthy bone marrow donors. All cohort members were sampled while nominally healthy, although unrecorded immune exposures were likely present. The donor tested CMV seronegative and was one of the 352 seronegative cohort members. Each donor provided a peripheral blood sample, and peripheral blood mononuclear cells were used for TCR beta sequencing. Genomic DNA extraction from the blood cell samples was performed with the Qiagen DNeasy Blood Extraction Kit. About this clone: There is no known antigen for this receptor. No base quality values were provided; no much bigger clone lies one nucleotide off.

Receptor libraries were prepared by the immunoSEQ multiplex PCR assay. For the multiplex PCR, a mixture combining 60 forward primers for TCR Vbeta segments and 13 reverse primers for TCR Jbeta segments was used. The CDR3 region of rearranged TCR beta genes was amplified from genomic DNA by a multiplex PCR assay. Amplified TCR beta libraries were sequenced as 87-base-pair reads on the Illumina HiSeq System. As for the original processing: A later analysis counted 75 million to 100 million unique TCR beta chains across the 500 to 850 repertoires, and 9 million to 14 million of these chains were shared by at least two donors. Raw reads were error-corrected and collapsed into unique sequences with a nearest-neighbor algorithm that merged closely related sequences to remove PCR and sequencing errors. CDR3 sequences were aligned to IMGT reference sequences to assign V, D and J gene segments. For a sequence to be retained, a match of at least six nucleotides to both a V gene segment and a J gene segment was required. Rearrangements were classified as productive when the CDR3 lacked stop codons and remained in frame with V and J, and all other rearrangements were classified as non-productive. CDR3 was defined according to IMGT convention as the region running from the second conserved V-encoded cysteine to the conserved J-encoded phenylalanine. In an earlier analysis of approximately 500 of the donors, sequences lacking an unambiguous match to a single V gene segment were excluded. An earlier analysis of several hundred of the donors called V segments functional above 56.7% productive rearrangements and segregating when the between-donor standard deviation exceeded 5%. A statistical classification framework was built for diagnosing cytomegalovirus status from the catalog of TCR beta chain sequences. In a later analysis, V and J genes were assigned by comparing TCR nucleotide sequences against IMGT/GENE-DB human TR gene sequences. Using the TCRdist pipeline, a later analysis assigned CDR3 sequences along with most-parsimonious VDJ recombination scenarios. In a later analysis, each TCR beta chain was defined by its CDR3 amino acid sequence together with its V-gene family, and reads without a unique V-gene family were excluded. As a way to deal with suspected cross-contamination and a sequencing artifact, a later analysis dropped approximately 570 nucleotide sequences that were highly shared and had low generation probability. A later analysis calculated a clonal expansion index for each public chain from normalized within-repertoire ranks of inferred template counts. In a later analysis, generation probabilities were computed using a VDJ recombination model fitted to out-of-frame rearrangements, and the results were checked against IGoR. A later analysis scored TCR-TCR, TCR-HLA and TCR-CMV co-occurrence with hypergeometric tests, applying a repertoire-size bias correction to TCR pairs. In a later analysis, false discovery rates were estimated by permuting HLA or CMV assignments 20 times. In a later analysis, co-occurring TCRs were grouped with DBSCAN, and TCRdist sequence similarity was added when clustering was performed within HLA-allele-positive subsets. Co-occurrence clustering excluded repertoires with fewer than 30,000 or more than 120,000 public chains, plus five with anomalous nucleotide sharing. TCRdb re-hosts the immuneACCESS table, in-frame sequences only. Its copies lack some clones; in the studies checked, an unresolved V gene accounts for under half of them, and the cause for the rest is not known. V, J and clone size derive from that table, while D and trimming were established from the DNA sequence. Within this sample are some 270,000 clones, with 80% of them counted one time only. The ten biggest clones cover about 0.29% of the sample.

The sequence joins TRBV6-1 to TRBJ1-6; the D region possibly corresponds to TRBD1 (5 bases align). This sequence originates from a girl aged 2-10 years in good health and CMV-seronegative. Sample: PBMCs. The DNA sequence is as follows: TGTGCCAGCAAAGAAGGGGAGGGTTGGGCACCCCTCCACTTT. Its product reads: CASKEGEGWAPLHF.